Following are 8 T cell receptor beta chains from one sample sequenced in a study of blood T cell repertoires in COVID-19. The data were produced by immunoSEQ multiplex PCR, yet TCRdb's version contains in-frame clones alone and is incomplete. Of a few hundred thousand clones in the sample, roughly 89% were seen once. The sequenced material came from peripheral blood. These receptor sequences come from a middle-aged woman who had recovered from COVID-19.

The sample holds one count of this clone. V usage is TRBV19 and J usage is TRBJ1-1; D is possibly TRBD1 (6 bases). This CDR3 has 14 residues. CDR1 LNHDA and CDR2 SQIVND come from the germline V gene (reference sequence). V shed 4 bases and J shed 4 bases, with 13 bases lying between them. The CDR3, as DNA: TGTGCCAGTAGTAGCGCGGTACAGGGCACTGAAGCTTTCTTT. This gives the protein CASSSAVQGTEAFF.

The chain employs TRBV21-1 and TRBJ2-3; whether TRBD2, the table's D call, matches the DNA was not checked. TRBV21-1 is reported as a pseudogene. The CDR3 is 15 amino acids. The CDR3 protein is CASSPLAGATDTQYF. In DNA, the CDR3 is TGTGCCAGCAGTCCTCTAGCGGGAGCCACAGATACGCAGTATTTT.

The chain recombines TRBV4-3 with TRBJ2-5; TRBD2 matches 11 bases. V was pared by 2 bases and J by 9 bases, with 20 bases of the junction left unmatched. The CDR3 has 19 residues. Germline assignment: CDR1 LGHNA and CDR2 YSLEER. CDR3 sequence (DNA): TGCGCCAGCAGCCAAATAAATCTACGGACTAGCGGGCCTGGGGAGCCCCAGTACTTC. It encodes CASSQINLRTSGPGEPQYF.

The chain carries TRBV5-6 and TRBJ2-1; 13 bases align to TRBD2. Germline loops: CDR1 SGHDT, CDR2 YYEEEE. Trimming at V came to 4 bases and at J to 12 bases, leaving 4 bases not matched to a gene. The CDR3 is 13 amino acids. CDR3 bases: TGTGCCAGCAGCCCTTGGACTAGCGGGGGGCAGTTCTTC. This encodes CASSPWTSGGQFF.

This chain joins TRBV18 and TRBJ1-2; 7 nucleotides agree with TRBD1. The germline gives CDR1 KGHSH, CDR2 LQKENI. This CDR3 is 13 amino acids long. The trim removed 3 bases at V and 6 bases at J, leaving 4 bases unmatched. The CDR3 nucleotides read TGTGCCAGCTCACCGACAGGGCGGGATGGCTACACCTTC. It translates to CASSPTGRDGYTF.

A few counts support this clone. The chain couples TRBV27 to TRBJ2-1, with 8 positions matching TRBD2. J was trimmed by 8 bases and V by 3 bases; bases with no gene match: 9. Germline lookup yields CDR1 MNHEY and CDR2 SMNVEV (reference sequence). This CDR3 comprises 15 residues. The DNA of the CDR3 is TGTGCCAGCAGTTTGGGTAGCGGGGTCGGTCATGAGCAGTTCTTC. Amino acids: CASSLGSGVGHEQFF.

The chain couples TRBV3-1 (or the pseudogene TRBV3-2) to TRBJ2-1, with 8 bases matching TRBD2. The ends lost 4 bases at V and 1 base at J; junction bases unmatched: 3. In germline, CDR1 is LGHDT, CDR2 YNNKEL (reference sequence). CDR3 length: 15 amino acids. As DNA, the CDR3 is TGTGCCAGCAGCCCCCGGGAGGGTTCCTACAATGAGCAGTTCTTC. Its translation: CASSPREGSYNEQFF.

The rearrangement links TRBV5-4 to TRBJ2-1; TRBD2 is a possible D gene (5 bases). CDR1 SGHNT and CDR2 YYREEE come from the germline V gene (reference sequence). V dropped 2 bases and J dropped 6 bases, with 12 bases sitting between them. The CDR3 is made up of 14 amino acids. CDR3 in DNA: TGTGCCAGCAGCTTTGGTAGCGCCGTCAATGAGCAGTTCTTC. Translation gives CASSFGSAVNEQFF.